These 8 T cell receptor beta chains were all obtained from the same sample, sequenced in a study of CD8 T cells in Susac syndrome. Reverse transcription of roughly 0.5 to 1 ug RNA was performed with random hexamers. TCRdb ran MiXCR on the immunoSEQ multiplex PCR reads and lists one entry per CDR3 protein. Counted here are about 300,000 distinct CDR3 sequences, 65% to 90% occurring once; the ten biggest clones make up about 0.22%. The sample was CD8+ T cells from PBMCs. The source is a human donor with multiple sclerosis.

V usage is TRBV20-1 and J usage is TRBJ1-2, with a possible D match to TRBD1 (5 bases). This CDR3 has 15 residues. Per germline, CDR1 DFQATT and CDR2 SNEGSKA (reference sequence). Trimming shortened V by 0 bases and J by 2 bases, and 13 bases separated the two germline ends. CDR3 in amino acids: CSARERGPANYGYTF. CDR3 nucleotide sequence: TGCAGTGCTAGAGAGCGGGGACCGGCGAACTATGGCTACACCTTC.

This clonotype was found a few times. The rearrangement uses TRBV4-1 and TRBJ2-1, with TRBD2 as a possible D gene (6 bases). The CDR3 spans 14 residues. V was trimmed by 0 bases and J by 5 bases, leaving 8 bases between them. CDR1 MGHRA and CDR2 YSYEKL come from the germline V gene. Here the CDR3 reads CASSQEDYHNEQFF. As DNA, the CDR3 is TGCGCCAGCAGCCAAGAGGACTACCACAATGAGCAGTTCTTC.

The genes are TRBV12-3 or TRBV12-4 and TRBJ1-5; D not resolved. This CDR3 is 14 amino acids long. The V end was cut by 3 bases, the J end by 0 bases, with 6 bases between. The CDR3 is CASSFGDSNQPQHF. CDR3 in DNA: TGTGCCAGCAGTTTTGGGGATAGCAATCAGCCCCAGCATTTT.

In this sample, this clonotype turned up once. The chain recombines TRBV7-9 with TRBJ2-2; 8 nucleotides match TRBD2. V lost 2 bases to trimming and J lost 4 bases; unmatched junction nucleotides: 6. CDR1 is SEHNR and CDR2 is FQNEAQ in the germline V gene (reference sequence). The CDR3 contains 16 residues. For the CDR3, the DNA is TGTGCCAGCAGCTTATTTGCGGGAGGCAGCACCGGGGAGCTGTTTTTT. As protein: CASSLFAGGSTGELFF.

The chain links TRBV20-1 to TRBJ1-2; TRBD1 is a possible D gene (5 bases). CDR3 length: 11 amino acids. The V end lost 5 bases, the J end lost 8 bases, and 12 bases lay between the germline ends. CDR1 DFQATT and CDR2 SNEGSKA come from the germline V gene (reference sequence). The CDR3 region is CSALDGGGYTF. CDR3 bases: TGCAGTGCTCTGGATGGGGGGGGCTACACCTTC.

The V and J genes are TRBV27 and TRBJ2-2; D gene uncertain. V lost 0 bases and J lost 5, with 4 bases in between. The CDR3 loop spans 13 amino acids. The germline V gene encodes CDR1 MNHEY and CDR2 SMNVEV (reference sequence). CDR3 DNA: TGTGCCAGCAGTTTATCCTTGACCGGGGAGCTGTTTTTT. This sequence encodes CASSLSLTGELFF.

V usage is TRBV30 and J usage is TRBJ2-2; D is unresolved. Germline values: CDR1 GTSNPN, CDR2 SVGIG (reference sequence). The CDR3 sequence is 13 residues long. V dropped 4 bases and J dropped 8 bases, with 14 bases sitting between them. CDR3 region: CAWNLPTPGELFF. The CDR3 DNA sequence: TGTGCCTGGAATCTCCCTACACCGGGGGAGCTGTTTTTT.

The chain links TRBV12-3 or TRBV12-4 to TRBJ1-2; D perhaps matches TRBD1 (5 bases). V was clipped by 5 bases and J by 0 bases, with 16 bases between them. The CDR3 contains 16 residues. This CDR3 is CASSATGFLANYGYTF. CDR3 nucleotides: TGTGCCAGCAGTGCCACAGGTTTTTTAGCTAACTATGGCTACACCTTC.